A selection of T cell receptor beta chains follows, all from one sample in a study of response to subunit inactivated influenza vaccine. MiXCR was run by TCRdb on the RT-PCR reads, yielding one entry per CDR3 protein. Among more than 450,000 distinct CDR3 sequences listed, over 9% were seen once. Separately, the same data were catalogued under a study of T cells expressing NK-cell markers.

Specimen: PBMCs from blood, collected on the day of vaccination. These receptors were collected from a man in his fifties who received an inactivated influenza vaccine. Both conserved end residues are part of each CDR3. A D gene is named only where the DNA matches it firmly. Rows may omit the clone size; those that give it use once, few, many or a size class.

TRBJ2-7 19 . TRBV7-8 TRBD2 TGTGCCAGCAGCGTAGGTCGCTCTGGGACTAGCGGGGGGGTCTACGAGCAGTACTTC CASSVGRSGTSGGVYEQYF
TRBJ2-6 18 . TRBV10-3 TRBD2 TGTGCCATCAGTGAGGGACTAGCGGGAGGGCCTGGGGCCAACGTCCTGACTTTC CAISEGLAGGPGANVLTF
TRBJ2-1 17 few TRBV5-1 TRBD1 TGCGCCAGCAGCCCTCGAACCGGGACAGGGGGTTACAATGAGCAGTTCTTC CASSPRTGTGGYNEQFF
TRBJ2-1 18 . TRBV3-1 TRBD2 TGTGCCAGCAGCCAAGATTCCAGGCCTAGCGGGAGTCTCTATGAGCAGTTCTTC CASSQDSRPSGSLYEQFF
TRBJ1-3 16 few TRBV18 . TGTGCCAGCTCACCACCTGGGCAGGGTTCGCGAAACACCATATATTTT CASSPPGQGSRNTIYF
TRBJ2-7 13 many TRBV5-1 . TGCGCCAGCAGCTTGCGGACCCAATATGAGCAGTACTTC CASSLRTQYEQYF
TRBJ2-3 13 . TRBV29-1 TRBD2 TGCAGCGCCTCCGGGAGGTTCACAGATACGCAGTATTTT CSASGRFTDTQYF
TRBJ2-3 19 few TRBV3-1 . TGTGCCAGCAGCCATTACACGAGCCTCGCCGTGCCCCACACAGATACGCAGTATTTT CASSHYTSLAVPHTDTQYF
TRBJ2-2 15 . TRBV20-1 . TGCAGTGCTAGGGTTTTACAGGGCATATCCGGGGAGCTGTTTTTT CSARVLQGISGELFF
TRBJ2-3 15 . TRBV5-1 . TGCGCCAGCAGCTTGGATCCTGGGGGATCGGATACGCAGTATTTT CASSLDPGGSDTQYF
TRBJ2-7 14 few TRBV7-9 TRBD1 TGTGCCAGCAGCTTAGGACAGGGGATTAACGAGCAGTACTTC CASSLGQGINEQYF
TRBJ2-7 15 many TRBV4-1 . TGCGCCAGCAGCCAACACAGTGAAAACTCCTACGAGCAGTACTTC CASSQHSENSYEQYF
TRBJ2-3 16 . TRBV2 TRBD2 TGTGCCAGCAGAATACAGGGCCTAGCGGGAGTGAATACGCAGTATTTT CASRIQGLAGVNTQYF
TRBJ2-3 12 few TRBV7-2 . TGTGCCAGCAGCCGATACGCAGATACGCAGTATTTT CASSRYADTQYF
TRBJ2-7 15 few TRBV12-3/TRBV12-4 TRBD2 TGTGCCAGCAGTCCGGGACTAGCGGAATCCTACGAGCAGTACTTC CASSPGLAESYEQYF
TRBJ2-1 14 many TRBV29-1 TRBD2 TGCAGCGTTGAAAGGCTAGCGGGTACAAATGAGCAGTTCTTC CSVERLAGTNEQFF
TRBJ2-4 12 few TRBV12-3/TRBV12-4 . TGTGCCAGCAGTACCTTAAAAAACATTCAGTACTTC CASSTLKNIQYF
TRBJ2-1 15 . TRBV9 . TGTGCCAGCAGCGCAGAAGCAGCCCACTACAATGAGCAGTTCTTC CASSAEAAHYNEQFF